Each of the 12 T cell receptor beta chains below was sequenced from the same sample in a study of blood T cell repertoires in COVID-19. Sequencing used immunoSEQ multiplex PCR; TCRdb keeps in-frame clones, though not all of them. The table lists 200,000 to 250,000 clones, over 75% of them singletons. The specimen sequenced was peripheral blood. The receptors originated from an elderly man with acute or convalescent COVID-19.

The chain couples TRBV27 to TRBJ2-1; perhaps TRBD2 as D (6 bases). This CDR3 region has 15 residues. CDR1 and CDR2 (germline): MNHEY, SMNVEV (reference sequence). The germline V and J ends were trimmed by 4 bases and 1 base, with 11 bases remaining between them. CDR3 in DNA: TGTGCCAGCAGTTCACCTAGCGTGTCCTACAATGAGCAGTTCTTC. It translates to CASSSPSVSYNEQFF.

In DNA, the CDR3 is TGTGCCAGCAGTTACGGGACAGGGGGTACCTACGAGCAGTACGTC. Its translation: CASSYGTGGTYEQYV. The V gene is TRBV6-2 or TRBV6-3, the J gene TRBJ2-7; 11 positions agree with TRBD1. CDR1 and CDR2 (germline): MNHEY, SVGEGT. CDR3 size: 15 residues. Trimming at V came to 2 bases and at J to 2 bases, leaving 2 bases not matched to a gene.

The V call is TRBV27, the J call TRBJ1-5; D is ambiguous. Germline CDR1 reads MNHEY; CDR2 reads SMNVEV (reference sequence). The CDR3 runs 16 residues. Trimming removed 3 bases at V and 5 bases at J, with 17 bases between. The CDR3: CASSFTAYPGDQPQHF. The CDR3 region has the DNA TGTGCCAGCAGTTTTACCGCCTATCCGGGAGATCAGCCCCAGCATTTT.

V usage is TRBV28 and J usage is TRBJ2-5, with D possibly matching TRBD2 (6 bases). This CDR3 region has 16 residues. Per the germline V gene, CDR1 is MDHEN and CDR2 is SYDVKM. The V and J ends lost 6 bases and 3 bases respectively, with 20 bases between them. This CDR3 reads CASSPSLSAGKETQYF. The CDR3 nucleotides read TGTGCCAGCAGCCCTTCCCTTTCGGCGGGAAAAGAGACCCAGTACTTC.

This chain joins TRBV30 and TRBJ1-2; D gene ambiguous. Deletions cut 3 bases from V and 4 bases from J, with 15 bases between. Germline values: CDR1 GTSNPN, CDR2 SVGIG (reference sequence). The CDR3 contains 14 residues. CDR3 coding DNA: TGTGCCTGGAGGGAGGACGGACTCACCTATGGCTACACCTTC. It encodes CAWREDGLTYGYTF.

The J gene is TRBJ2-1, the V gene TRBV13; 7 positions agree with TRBD2. This CDR3 is 16 amino acids long. The V gene's germline CDR1 is PRHDT and CDR2 FYEKMQ (reference sequence). V was pared by 5 bases and J by 1 base, with 8 bases of the junction left unmatched. The DNA of the CDR3 is TGTGCCAGCAGCCCCCGCGGGAGTGGGTCCTACAATGAGCAGTTCTTC. This translates into CASSPRGSGSYNEQFF.

This clone was observed once. The rearrangement joins TRBV6-2 or TRBV6-3 to TRBJ1-5; D unresolved. The CDR3 totals 14 residues. The germline gives CDR1 MNHEY, CDR2 SVGEGT. V shed 4 bases and J shed 0 bases, with 7 bases lying between them. The CDR3 coding sequence is TGTGCCAGCAGTTGGGGAGATAGCAATCAGCCCCAGCATTTT. Its protein product is CASSWGDSNQPQHF.

V usage is TRBV7-9 and J usage is TRBJ1-5; D is ambiguous. V dropped 1 base and J dropped 6 bases, with 7 bases sitting between them. The germline CDR1 and CDR2 sequences are SEHNR and FQNEAQ (reference sequence). The CDR3 extends over 13 amino acids. The DNA for the CDR3 is TGTGCCAGCAGCTTAGGGCAGTCTCAGCCCCAGCATTTT. The encoded protein is CASSLGQSQPQHF.

This chain links TRBV6-2 or TRBV6-3 with TRBJ2-7, with D maybe TRBD2 (5 bases). The germline V gene has CDR1 MNHEY and CDR2 SVGEGT. The germline V and J ends were trimmed by 2 bases and 7 bases, with 12 bases remaining between them. This CDR3 is 13 amino acids long. The CDR3 sequence: CASSYVRGVEQYV. The CDR3 nucleotides read TGTGCCAGCAGTTACGTCCGGGGAGTTGAGCAGTACGTC.

CDR3 nucleotides: TGTGCCAGCAATCCGGGGGGGGTCGGACTGTTTTTT. Encoded protein: CASNPGGVGLFF. V usage is TRBV12-3 or TRBV12-4 and J usage is TRBJ1-4, with D perhaps TRBD1 (5 bases). The CDR3 is 12 residues long. Trimming removed 7 bases from V and 13 bases from J, with 16 bases in between.

The chain couples TRBV6-5 to TRBJ1-6; 10 bases fit TRBD1. This CDR3 has 14 amino acids. Germline assignment: CDR1 MNHEY and CDR2 SVGAGI. Trimming cost V 6 bases and J 7 bases; bases outside gene matches: 3. The CDR3 DNA sequence: TGTGCCAGCAGGAGGACAGGGGGGAATTCACCCCTCCACTTT. Translated: CASRRTGGNSPLHF.

The chain links TRBV19 to TRBJ1-2; TRBD1 agrees at 7 bases. Germline trimming cut 4 bases from V and 0 bases from J; bases unmatched to any gene: 8. This CDR3 has 16 residues. The germline V gene has CDR1 LNHDA and CDR2 SQIVND (reference sequence). The CDR3 loop is CASSRSGTDPNYGYTF. CDR3 nucleotide sequence: TGTGCCAGTAGTAGGTCAGGGACAGACCCTAACTATGGCTACACCTTC.